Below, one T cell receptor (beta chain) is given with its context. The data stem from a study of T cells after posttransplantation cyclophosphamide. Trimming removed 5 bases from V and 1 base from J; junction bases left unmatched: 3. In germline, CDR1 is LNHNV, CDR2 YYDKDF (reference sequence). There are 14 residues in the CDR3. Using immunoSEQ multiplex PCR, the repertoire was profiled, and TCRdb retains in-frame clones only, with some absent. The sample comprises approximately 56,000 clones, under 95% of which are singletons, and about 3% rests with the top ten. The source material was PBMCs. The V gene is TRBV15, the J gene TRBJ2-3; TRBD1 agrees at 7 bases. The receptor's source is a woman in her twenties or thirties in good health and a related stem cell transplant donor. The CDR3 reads CATSGGQGTDTQYF. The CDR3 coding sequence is TGTGCCACCAGCGGCGGACAGGGCACAGATACGCAGTATTTT.